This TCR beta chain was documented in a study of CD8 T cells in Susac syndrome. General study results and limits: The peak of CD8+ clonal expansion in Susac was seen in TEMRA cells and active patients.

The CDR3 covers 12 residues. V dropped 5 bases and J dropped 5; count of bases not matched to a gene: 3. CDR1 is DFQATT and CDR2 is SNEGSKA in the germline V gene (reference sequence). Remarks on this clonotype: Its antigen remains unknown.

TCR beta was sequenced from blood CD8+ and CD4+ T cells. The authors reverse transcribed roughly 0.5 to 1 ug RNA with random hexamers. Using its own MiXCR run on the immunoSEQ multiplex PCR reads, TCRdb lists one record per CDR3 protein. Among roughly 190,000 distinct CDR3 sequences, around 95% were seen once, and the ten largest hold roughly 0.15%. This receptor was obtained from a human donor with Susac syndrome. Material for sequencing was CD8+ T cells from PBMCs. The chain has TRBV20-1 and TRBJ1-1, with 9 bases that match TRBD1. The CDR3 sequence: CSAPDRGTEAFF. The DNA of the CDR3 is TGCAGTGCTCCGGACAGGGGTACTGAAGCTTTCTTT.